The 25 T cell receptor beta chains in this list originate from one sample, sequenced in a study of T-cell reconstitution after alpha-beta-depleted transplantation in children. Unique molecular identifiers were incorporated during preparation of the TCRbeta library. MiXCR was run by TCRdb on the PCR reads, yielding one entry per CDR3 protein. This sample has some 490,000 distinct CDR3 sequences, with around 12% found just once. The input for sequencing was PBMCs from the stem cell graft donor, taken from the stem cell graft. The source is a human donor who donated a stem cell graft to a child with combined immunodeficiency.

This clonotype came up a few times. The chain has TRBV18 and TRBJ1-4; a weak D match, TRBD1 (6 bases). CDR1 and CDR2 from the germline V gene are KGHSH and LQKENI. This CDR3 has 14 residues. The V gene lost 1 base and the J gene lost 7 bases, with 10 bases spanning the gap. The CDR3: CASSPQTGGEKLFF. The CDR3 DNA follows: TGTGCCAGCTCACCACAGACAGGTGGTGAAAAACTGTTTTTT.

The J gene is TRBJ2-3, the V gene TRBV7-9; maybe TRBD1 (6 bases). Trimming removed 1 base at V and 2 bases at J, with 13 bases between. The CDR3 spans 16 residues. Germline lookup yields CDR1 SEHNR and CDR2 FQNEAQ (reference sequence). The CDR3 region is CASSLGQVITTDTQYF. CDR3 nucleotide sequence: TGTGCCAGCAGCTTAGGACAGGTCATAACCACAGATACGCAGTATTTT.

This clonotype has a count of ten or more. The rearrangement joins TRBV12-3 or TRBV12-4 to TRBJ2-7; TRBD2 matches 9 bases. V gave up 2 bases and J gave up 2 bases; unmatched junction bases: 10. CDR3 length: 17 residues. The CDR3 DNA follows: TGTGCCAGCAGTTTACAGACTAGCGGTGAAAGCCCCTACGAGCAGTACTTC. Its translation: CASSLQTSGESPYEQYF.

This chain uses TRBV6-2 or TRBV6-3 with TRBJ1-1; 10 positions agree with TRBD1. The germline gives CDR1 MNHEY, CDR2 SVGEGT. The CDR3 extends over 15 amino acids. V gave up 4 bases and J gave up 5 bases; unmatched junction bases: 7. This CDR3 is CASSSWDRGKTEAFF. The DNA for the CDR3 is TGTGCCAGCAGTTCGTGGGACAGGGGAAAAACTGAAGCTTTCTTT.

This chain connects TRBV4-1 to TRBJ1-4; D not certain. The CDR3 runs 15 residues. Germline-derived CDR1 and CDR2 are MGHRA and YSYEKL. With 4 bases removed from V and 4 bases from J, the gap between germline ends came to 13 bases. CDR3 sequence: CASSPGETNNEKLFF. As DNA, the CDR3 is TGCGCCAGCAGCCCCGGGGAAACAAATAATGAAAAACTGTTTTTT.

The chain is built from TRBV28 and TRBJ1-1; the D is unclear. The CDR3 extends over 17 amino acids. Trimming shortened V by 3 bases and J by 3 bases, and 20 bases separated the two germline ends. Germline V CDR1 and CDR2: MDHEN, SYDVKM. The CDR3 sequence: CASSFDYISGIDTEAFF. In nucleotides, the CDR3 is TGTGCCAGCAGTTTCGACTATATATCGGGGATTGACACTGAAGCTTTCTTT. Using reference TRBV28 and TRBJ1-1 for the parts outside the CDR3, the full variable domain is DVKVTQSSRYLVKRTGEKVFLECVQDMDHENMFWYRQDPGLGLRLIYFSYDVKMKEKGDIPEGYSVSREKKERFSLILESASTNQTSMYLCASSFDYISGIDTEAFFGQGTRLTVV.

The chain uses TRBV29-1 and TRBJ2-3; 14 nucleotides agree with TRBD2. CDR1 and CDR2 from the germline V gene are SQVTM and ANQGSEA. The CDR3 is 15 residues long. V shed 7 bases and J 4 bases; nucleotides not matched to a gene: 7. CDR3 sequence reads: CSARTSGGSSDTQYF. CDR3 nucleotides: TGCAGCGCACGGACTAGCGGGGGGTCTTCAGATACGCAGTATTTT.

This clonotype has more than one count but fewer than ten. Written as DNA, the CDR3 is TGTGCCAGCAGTTACCAGGGGTTGGTGCAGTACTTC. Protein product: CASSYQGLVQYF. This chain connects TRBV12-3 or TRBV12-4 to TRBJ2-7; possible D gene TRBD1, 6 bases. The CDR3 consists of 12 residues. Trimming took 4 bases from V and 9 from J, leaving 13 bases between them.

The rearrangement joins TRBV5-6 to TRBJ2-4; 11 bases are shared with TRBD2. With V trimmed by 0 bases and J by 7 bases, 18 bases remained unmatched. Germline V gene sequence: CDR1 SGHDT, CDR2 YYEEEE. The CDR3 loop spans 20 amino acids. CDR3 loop: CASSLGGGSGRAMMWNIQYF. The CDR3 DNA is TGTGCCAGCAGCTTGGGGGGAGGTAGCGGGAGGGCCATGATGTGGAACATTCAGTACTTC.

For the CDR3, the DNA is TGTGCCAGCAGCCCCGACAGGGGGCTTGAGACCCAGTACTTC. It yields the protein CASSPDRGLETQYF. V and J are TRBV4-2 and TRBJ2-5; TRBD1 agrees at 10 bases. CDR1 and CDR2 (germline): LGHNA, YNFKEQ. The V gene end was trimmed by 4 bases and the J gene end by 5 bases; junction bases not matched to a gene: 4. The CDR3 runs to 14 residues.

This clonotype has ten or more counts. The chain couples TRBV4-3 to TRBJ1-6; maybe TRBD1 (5 bases). The CDR3 extends over 14 amino acids. The V gene's germline CDR1 is LGHNA and CDR2 YSLEER. V lost 0 bases to trimming and J lost 10 bases, with 10 bases between them. DNA of the CDR3: TGCGCCAGCAGCCAAGATGCAGGGAGCTCACCCCTCCACTTT. Protein sequence: CASSQDAGSSPLHF.

This clonotype turned up a few times. The chain links TRBV20-1 to TRBJ2-3; 13 bases map to TRBD2. The CDR3 length is 19 residues. Germline-derived CDR1 and CDR2 are DFQATT and SNEGSKA (reference sequence). V was clipped by 1 base and J by 3 bases; unmatched bases: 13. CDR3 DNA sequence: TGCAGTGCTAGAGTGAGGGGGTCAACTAGCGGGAGGGCGACAGATACGCAGTATTTT. Translating gives CSARVRGSTSGRATDTQYF.

This clonotype was observed many times. The V gene is TRBV20-1, the J gene TRBJ2-5; D is possibly TRBD1 (6 bases). This CDR3 is 13 amino acids long. V was pared by 4 bases and J by 2 bases, with 11 bases between. Germline V gene data show CDR1 as DFQATT and CDR2 as SNEGSKA (reference sequence). CDR3 region: CSANRDNQETQYF. In nucleotides, the CDR3 is TGCAGTGCTAACCGGGACAATCAAGAGACCCAGTACTTC.

The V and J genes are TRBV2 and TRBJ2-1; 10 bases are shared with TRBD2. The V segment lost 6 bases and the J segment 2 bases; nucleotides outside the gene matches: 1. This CDR3 has 14 residues. Germline V gives CDR1 SNHLY, CDR2 FYNNEI. In nucleotides, the CDR3 is TGTGCCAGCAGGAGCGGGGGGGCCTACAATGAGCAGTTCTTC. Translation gives CASRSGGAYNEQFF.

V is TRBV18 and J is TRBJ2-6, with 7 bases matching TRBD2. Trimming at V came to 4 bases and at J to 2 bases, leaving 5 bases not matched to a gene. The CDR3 covers 16 residues. Germline lookup yields CDR1 KGHSH and CDR2 LQKENI. The CDR3 loop reads CASSLRTSTGANVLTF. CDR3 nucleotides: TGTGCCAGCTCACTACGGACTAGTACTGGGGCCAACGTCCTGACTTTC.

The genes are TRBV12-3 or TRBV12-4 and TRBJ1-2; D remains unclear. The V end was cut by 8 bases, the J end by 4 bases, with 14 bases between. The CDR3 loop spans 13 amino acids. CDR3 sequence (DNA): TGTGCCAGCCGGGTTGCTCTGGGCTATGGCTACACCTTC. It specifies CASRVALGYGYTF.

Note on this clonotype: The junction differs from germline at one of its ends, possibly a read error. The V and J genes are TRBV20-1 and TRBJ2-1; 9 positions agree with TRBD2. Germline CDR1 reads DFQATT; CDR2 reads SNEGSKA (reference sequence). The CDR3 length is 16 residues. CDR3 sequence (DNA): TGCTGTGCTAGAGATCTCAGGACTAGCGCCTACAATGAGCAGTTCTTC. The encoded protein is CCARDLRTSAYNEQFF.

There are a few counts of this clonotype. The chain joins TRBV3-1 to TRBJ2-5; D is undetermined. Germline lookup yields CDR1 LGHDT and CDR2 YNNKEL (reference sequence). The length of the CDR3 is 14 residues. The ends were cut back, 0 bases at V and 5 bases at J, with 10 bases in the middle. This chain's CDR3 is CASSQDIGGETQYF. The DNA of the CDR3 is TGTGCCAGCAGCCAAGACATAGGTGGCGAGACCCAGTACTTC.

This clonotype was seen ten or more times. The gene calls are TRBV11-2 and TRBJ2-1; D is perhaps TRBD1 (6 bases). The CDR3 has 15 amino acids. V lost 5 bases and J lost 7, with 18 bases in between. Germline CDR1 and CDR2: SGHAT and FQNNGV. The CDR3 spells CASSKLRGSLNEQFF. The DNA for the CDR3 is TGTGCCAGCAGCAAATTGAGGGGGAGCTTGAATGAGCAGTTCTTC.

This clonotype was found a few times. The chain uses TRBV4-3 and TRBJ2-1, with 10 bases that match TRBD2. The CDR3 spans 18 residues. The germline V gene has CDR1 LGHNA and CDR2 YSLEER. The ends lost 3 bases at V and 2 bases at J; junction bases unmatched: 10. CDR3 protein: CASSHPAGLAGAYNEQFF. CDR3 DNA: TGCGCCAGCAGCCACCCGGCGGGGCTAGCGGGAGCCTACAATGAGCAGTTCTTC.

This clonotype was detected many times. V is TRBV11-2 and J is TRBJ2-3; D gene unclear. The germline V gene encodes CDR1 SGHAT and CDR2 FQNNGV. The CDR3 totals 14 residues. Trimming pared 2 bases from V and 5 bases from J, leaving 11 bases between. DNA of the CDR3: TGTGCCAGCAGCTTAACAAACGGGTTAGATACGCAGTATTTT. It is translated as CASSLTNGLDTQYF.

With regard to this clonotype: Possible read error: a much larger clone is one base away. The CDR3 carries no conserved terminal phenylalanine or tryptophan, so it likely arises from a read error. This chain connects TRBV18 to TRBJ2-7, with 10 bases lining up with TRBD1. With 6 bases clipped from V and 3 bases from J, the junction kept 5 bases outside the gene matches. Germline CDR1 reads KGHSH; CDR2 reads LQKENI. The length of the CDR3 is 14 residues. CDR3 amino acids: CASSAGTGDYEQYL. The CDR3 nucleotides are TGTGCCAGCTCCGCCGGGACAGGGGACTACGAGCAGTACCTC.

This clonotype occurred a few times. The V call is TRBV7-3, the J call TRBJ1-2; TRBD1 matches at 8 bases. The CDR3 has 13 amino acids. Germline V gene data show CDR1 as SGHTA and CDR2 as FQGTGA. With V trimmed by 5 bases and J by 8 bases, 7 bases remained unmatched. DNA of the CDR3: TGTGCCAGCAGCCGCCCAGGGGGCGAAGGCTACACCTTC. Protein product: CASSRPGGEGYTF.

This clonotype was observed many times. V is TRBV7-2 and J is TRBJ2-7, with 11 bases identical to TRBD2. The CDR3 length is 16 residues. The trim removed 2 bases at V and 3 bases at J, leaving 6 bases unmatched. Germline V CDR1 and CDR2: SGHTA, FQGNSA. The CDR3 sequence: CASSLSPGTSGYEQYF. The CDR3 bases are TGTGCCAGCAGCTTAAGCCCCGGGACTAGCGGCTACGAGCAGTACTTC.

In its sample, this clonotype was seen many times. The rearrangement uses TRBV7-2 and TRBJ2-1; D not resolved. The V gene's germline CDR1 is SGHTA and CDR2 FQGNSA. V was shortened by 0 bases and J by 4 bases, with 13 bases between the two germline ends. This CDR3 comprises 16 residues. This CDR3 reads CASSLARLVRYNEQFF. As DNA, the CDR3 is TGTGCCAGCAGCTTAGCGCGTCTAGTGAGATACAATGAGCAGTTCTTC.